A single sample gave rise to the 30 T cell receptor beta chains below, sequenced in a study of T cell repertoires in cytomegalovirus infection. TCRdb re-called the reads with MiXCR, one entry per CDR3 protein. The table shows about 180,000 distinct CDR3 sequences, with roughly 14% occurring only once. Sequenced input: PBMCs. These receptors all stem from a human donor in good health (CMV status not recorded). Some clones in this sample may be carry-over from other donors' samples.

This clonotype was seen many times. The J gene is TRBJ1-2, the V gene TRBV6-5, with 10 bases aligning to TRBD1. Trimming cost V 4 bases and J 4 bases; bases outside gene matches: 9. The CDR3 spans 16 residues. In germline, CDR1 is MNHEY, CDR2 SVGAGI. The CDR3 here is CASSSPRQGAVYGYTF. The CDR3 DNA reads as TGTGCCAGCAGTTCCCCGCGACAGGGGGCAGTCTATGGCTACACCTTC.

This clonotype was seen only a few times. The chain links TRBV5-6 to TRBJ2-5; 15 bases align to TRBD2. The CDR3 contains 18 residues. V trimming: 7 bases; J trimming: 1 base; junction bases outside the gene matches: 11. Per germline, CDR1 SGHDT and CDR2 YYEEEE. The CDR3 DNA reads as TGTGCCAGCGGGATGGGACTAGCGGGGGGACCTGTCCAAGAGACCCAGTACTTC. It is translated as CASGMGLAGGPVQETQYF.

In its sample, this clonotype was seen a few times. At one boundary the junction diverges from the germline segment, which might be a read error. The V call is TRBV28, the J call TRBJ2-7, with D possibly being TRBD1 (6 bases). This CDR3 has 17 residues. From germline, CDR1 is MDHEN and CDR2 SYDVKM. CDR3 sequence (DNA): TGTGCCAGCAGTTTAACCCCCGGGACACACGGCTCCCACGAGCAGTACTTC. Its translation is CASSLTPGTHGSHEQYF.

This clonotype was counted between two and nine times. The V and J genes are TRBV29-1 and TRBJ2-1, with 10 bases identical to TRBD1. Trimming at V came to 2 bases and at J to 4 bases, leaving 5 bases not matched to a gene. Germline-derived CDR1 and CDR2 are SQVTM and ANQGSEA. This CDR3 has 15 amino acids. The CDR3 region has the DNA TGCAGCGTTGAAAGGCGGGACAGGGGTTACAATGAGCAGTTCTTC. Protein product: CSVERRDRGYNEQFF.

The table lists this clonotype with many counts. The gene calls are TRBV7-2 and TRBJ1-2; D possibly corresponds to TRBD1 (6 bases). V was pared by 5 bases and J by 5 bases, with 12 bases between. This CDR3 is built from 13 residues. CDR1 and CDR2 (germline): SGHTA, FQGNSA. As DNA, the CDR3 is TGTGCCAGCAGCCCGGCCACAGGGTATGGCTACACCTTC. This gives the protein CASSPATGYGYTF.

This clonotype appeared a single time. The rearrangement joins TRBV4-1 to TRBJ1-6; 7 bases agree with TRBD1. This CDR3 contains 14 residues. Per germline, CDR1 MGHRA and CDR2 YSYEKL. Germline trimming cut 5 bases from V and 7 bases from J; bases unmatched to any gene: 5. Written as DNA, the CDR3 is TGCGCCAGCAGCTATGACAGGGTGAATTCACCCCTCCACTTT. As protein: CASSYDRVNSPLHF.

The table lists this clonotype with a few counts. This chain joins TRBV5-1 and TRBJ2-1; D is uncertain. Germline-derived CDR1 and CDR2 are SGHRS and YFSETQ. The CDR3 is made up of 13 amino acids. The germline V and J ends were trimmed by 6 bases and 2 bases, with 9 bases remaining between them. The CDR3 nucleotides are TGCGCCAGCACTACAATCCCCTACAATGAGCAGTTCTTC. Protein product: CASTTIPYNEQFF.

This clonotype was detected many times. This sequence joins TRBV3-1 and TRBJ1-6; the match to TRBD1 covers 8 bases. Germline values: CDR1 LGHDT, CDR2 YNNKEL (reference sequence). Losses at the gene ends were 6 bases for V and 6 bases for J; bases not matched to a gene: 10. The CDR3 extends over 16 amino acids. The CDR3 DNA sequence: TGTGCCAGCAGTAAAGACAGGGGTAGAGGTAATTCACCCCTCCACTTT. As protein: CASSKDRGRGNSPLHF.

This clonotype was found many times. J is TRBJ2-3 and V is TRBV12-3 or TRBV12-4; maybe TRBD1 (6 bases). V dropped 5 bases and J dropped 1 base, with 13 bases sitting between them. The CDR3 sequence is 15 residues long. CDR3 bases: TGTGCCAGCAGTCGTCGACAGGATCGCACAGATACGCAGTATTTT. Amino acids: CASSRRQDRTDTQYF.

This clonotype was seen at least ten times. The chain couples TRBV28 to TRBJ1-5; 9 nucleotides match TRBD1. V dropped 5 bases and J dropped 1; count of bases not matched to a gene: 12. CDR1 is MDHEN, CDR2 SYDVKM, per germline. The CDR3 covers 18 residues. The CDR3: CASSLFGTGSGSNQPQHF. The CDR3 DNA is TGTGCCAGCAGTCTATTCGGGACAGGGTCGGGAAGCAATCAGCCCCAGCATTTT. Full variable domain (remainder filled in from reference TRBV28 and TRBJ1-5): DVKVTQSSRYLVKRTGEKVFLECVQDMDHENMFWYRQDPGLGLRLIYFSYDVKMKEKGDIPEGYSVSREKKERFSLILESASTNQTSMYLCASSLFGTGSGSNQPQHFGDGTRLSIL.

Only a few counts were recorded for this clonotype. The rearrangement links TRBV29-1 to TRBJ2-3; D is unclear. CDR1 SQVTM and CDR2 ANQGSEA come from the germline V gene. This CDR3 contains 14 residues. Trimming took 4 bases from V and 1 from J, leaving 12 bases between them. The CDR3 DNA follows: TGCAGCGTTGTAGGGCTTAGGGGCACAGATACGCAGTATTTT. This sequence encodes CSVVGLRGTDTQYF.

This clonotype has ten or more counts. The J gene is TRBJ2-6, the V gene TRBV7-9; D is unclear. Trimming stripped 0 bases from V and 0 bases from J, with 6 bases between. Per the germline V gene, CDR1 is SEHNR and CDR2 is FQNEAQ (reference sequence). This CDR3 has 16 residues. CDR3: CASSLARSSGANVLTF. The CDR3 bases are TGTGCCAGCAGCTTAGCGAGAAGCTCTGGGGCCAACGTCCTGACTTTC.

The chain combines TRBV20-1 with TRBJ1-5; 8 bases map to TRBD1. Germline CDR1 and CDR2: DFQATT and SNEGSKA (reference sequence). V dropped 3 bases and J dropped 5; count of bases not matched to a gene: 9. This CDR3 comprises 15 residues. The CDR3 nucleotides read TGCAGTGCTAGTTCAGGGGCAGGGGGCGATCAGCCCCAGCATTTT. Translated: CSASSGAGGDQPQHF.

This chain uses TRBV6-2 or TRBV6-3 with TRBJ1-5; D is uncertain. V lost 8 bases, J lost 3 bases, and 17 bases lay in between. The CDR3 length is 15 residues. Germline V gene lookup returns CDR1 MNHEY and CDR2 SVGEGT. Here the CDR3 reads CASHLAPRNNQPQHF. Written as DNA, the CDR3 is TGTGCCAGCCACTTGGCCCCAAGGAACAATCAGCCCCAGCATTTT.

This clonotype occurred a few times. The V and J genes are TRBV28 and TRBJ1-5, with D tentatively TRBD1 (6 bases). Per germline, CDR1 MDHEN and CDR2 SYDVKM. The germline V and J ends were trimmed by 3 bases and 9 bases, with 15 bases remaining between them. The CDR3 is 14 residues long. The CDR3 protein is CASSLGRTGRPQHF. The CDR3 nucleotides read TGTGCCAGCAGTTTGGGGAGAACAGGGAGGCCCCAGCATTTT.

The chain employs TRBV19 and TRBJ1-5; tentatively, D is TRBD1 (5 bases). The ends were cut back, 9 bases at V and 4 bases at J, with 10 bases in the middle. The CDR3 sequence is 12 residues long. Germline values: CDR1 LNHDA, CDR2 SQIVND (reference sequence). CDR3 bases: TGTGCCAGCGGGACGGAGAATCAGCCCCAGCATTTT. Translation: CASGTENQPQHF.

The table lists this clonotype with a few counts. The chain is built from TRBV9 and TRBJ1-2; D possibly corresponds to TRBD1 (5 bases). Germline CDR1 and CDR2: SGDLS and YYNGEE. V gave up 0 bases and J gave up 2 bases, with 20 bases separating them. The CDR3 runs 18 residues. The CDR3 sequence is CASSVDYGGTGINYGYTF. DNA for the CDR3: TGTGCCAGCAGCGTAGATTATGGGGGGACGGGGATAAACTATGGCTACACCTTC. The full variable domain, completed using reference TRBV9 and TRBJ1-2, is DSGVTQTPKHLITATGQRVTLRCSPRSGDLSVYWYQQSLDQGLQFLIQYYNGEERAKGNILERFSAQQFPDLHSELNLSSLELGDSALYFCASSVDYGGTGINYGYTFGSGTRLTVV.

The sample holds many counts of this clonotype. The chain carries TRBV28 and TRBJ1-1, with 7 bases fitting TRBD1. Germline V gives CDR1 MDHEN, CDR2 SYDVKM. CDR3 length equals 14 residues. J lost 0 bases, V lost 6 bases, and 4 bases had no gene match. The CDR3 bases are TGTGCCAGCAGATCCGGGACAGTGAACACTGAAGCTTTCTTT. It translates to CASRSGTVNTEAFF.

This clonotype was seen ten or more times. CDR3 nucleotides: TGTGCCAGCAAACTAGCGGGAGGGCGCGGGAGAGAGACCCAGTACTTC. Its translation is CASKLAGGRGRETQYF. This chain uses TRBV7-2 with TRBJ2-5; 13 bases are shared with TRBD2. Per the germline V gene, CDR1 is SGHTA and CDR2 is FQGNSA. The trim removed 7 bases at V and 4 bases at J, leaving 9 bases unmatched. The CDR3 has 16 residues.

About this clonotype itself: A much more abundant neighbour one base away suggests this may be a read error. The chain links TRBV11-3 to TRBJ2-2; 7 bases fit TRBD1. Germline-derived CDR1 and CDR2 are SGHNT and YENEEA. This CDR3 comprises 14 residues. CDR3 bases: TGTGCCAGCAGCTTGACAGGGCGCACCGGGGAGCTGTCTTTT. Translating it yields CASSLTGRTGELSF.

This clonotype was counted between two and nine times. J is TRBJ1-4 and V is TRBV5-6, with D possibly TRBD1 on 5 matching bases. Germline V gene lookup returns CDR1 SGHDT and CDR2 YYEEEE. The CDR3 runs to 16 residues. The V end lost 0 bases, the J end lost 8 bases, and 17 bases lay between the germline ends. CDR3 region: CASSLAGRQGREKLFF. The CDR3 nucleotides read TGTGCCAGCAGCTTGGCCGGTCGGCAGGGACGAGAAAAACTGTTTTTT. Drawing the rest from reference TRBV5-6 and TRBJ1-4, the complete variable domain is DAGVTQSPTHLIKTRGQQVTLRCSPKSGHDTVSWYQQALGQGPQFIFQYYEEEERQRGNFPDRFSGHQFPNYSSELNVNALLLGDSALYLCASSLAGRQGREKLFFGSGTQLSVL.

This clonotype was seen many times. The chain is built from TRBV12-3 or TRBV12-4 and TRBJ1-5, with 7 bases lining up with TRBD1. V lost 3 bases, J lost 0 bases, and 5 bases stayed unmatched. This CDR3 has 16 residues. The CDR3 protein is CASSFDREYSNQPQHF. The CDR3 DNA is TGTGCCAGCAGTTTCGACAGGGAGTATAGCAATCAGCCCCAGCATTTT.

This clonotype occurred a few times. This rearrangement joins TRBV20-1 to TRBJ1-2; tentatively, D is TRBD1 (6 bases). There are 11 residues in the CDR3. The germline V gene encodes CDR1 DFQATT and CDR2 SNEGSKA (reference sequence). Trimming cost V 5 bases and J 8 bases, with 12 bases left between them. The CDR3 here is CSAPGERGYTF. Here the CDR3 DNA reads TGCAGTGCTCCAGGGGAAAGGGGCTACACCTTC.

The chain combines TRBV6-2 or TRBV6-3 with TRBJ2-7; D is undetermined. The CDR3 length is 12 residues. The germline V gene encodes CDR1 MNHEY and CDR2 SVGEGT. Trimming left V 2 bases short and J 5 bases short, with 7 bases between. The CDR3 bases are TGTGCCAGCAGTTACCCCGGAGACGAGCAGTACTTC. Protein sequence: CASSYPGDEQYF.

Note on this clonotype: With a much larger clone just one base away, this may be a read error. This rearrangement joins TRBV4-1 to TRBJ2-1; 11 nucleotides agree with TRBD2. The length of the CDR3 is 14 residues. CDR1 is MGHRA, CDR2 YSYEKL, per germline. CDR3 protein: CTSSLLAGDNEQFF. CDR3 nucleotide sequence: TGCACCAGCAGCTTACTAGCGGGAGACAATGAGCAGTTCTTC.

The chain joins TRBV11-2 to TRBJ1-1; D possibly corresponds to TRBD1 (6 bases). The CDR3 covers 14 residues. Trimming removed 5 bases from V and 6 bases from J, with 16 bases in between. CDR1 SGHAT and CDR2 FQNNGV come from the germline V gene. CDR3 DNA sequence: TGTGCCAGCAGCCCAGTAGGGGGGTGGGCTGAAGCTTTCTTT. Its translation: CASSPVGGWAEAFF.

This clonotype was counted many times. The chain recombines TRBV5-4 with TRBJ2-3, with D unclear. Trimming shortened V by 1 base and J by 4 bases, and 10 bases separated the two germline ends. The CDR3 has 14 residues. CDR1 and CDR2 (germline): SGHNT, YYREEE (reference sequence). The CDR3 is CASSLRTSSDTQYF. The CDR3 DNA is TGTGCCAGCAGCTTGAGGACCTCCTCAGATACGCAGTATTTT.

This clonotype was seen repeatedly, ten times or more. The rearrangement links TRBV5-1 to TRBJ2-7; the D is unclear. Per the germline V gene, CDR1 is SGHRS and CDR2 is YFSETQ. V was shortened by 6 bases and J by 2 bases, with 9 bases between the two germline ends. The CDR3 is made up of 12 amino acids. Written as DNA, the CDR3 is TGCGCCAGCATCTCACCAACCTACGAGCAGTACTTC. Protein sequence: CASISPTYEQYF.

The sample holds a few counts of this clonotype. The DNA for the CDR3 is TGTGCCAGCAGCTTAGGAGGGGGGGATGAAAAACTGTTTTTT. Translated, it gives CASSLGGGDEKLFF. This chain links TRBV7-7 with TRBJ1-4; D may be TRBD1 (6 bases). The germline gives CDR1 SSHAT, CDR2 FNYEAQ (reference sequence). The ends were cut back, 1 base at V and 6 bases at J, with 9 bases in the middle. The CDR3 is made up of 14 amino acids.

The rearrangement links TRBV25-1 to TRBJ1-1; unclear D gene. The CDR3 is 12 residues long. The germline V gene encodes CDR1 MGHDK and CDR2 SYGVNS. Trimming removed 1 base from V and 4 bases from J, with 4 bases in between. CDR3 protein: CASSEWGTEAFF. CDR3 in DNA: TGTGCCAGCAGTGAATGGGGCACTGAAGCTTTCTTT.